A selection of T cell receptor beta chains follows, all from one sample in a study of siplizumab effects on memory and regulatory T cells. The repertoire was sequenced with immunoSEQ multiplex PCR; TCRdb's copy has only in-frame clones and lacks some. Here the sample spans about 56,000 clones, over 95% being singletons. Sequences were obtained from naive CD8+ T cells sorted from blood. The origin of the receptors is a human donor in good health. Each CDR3 is given with its conserved first and last residue.

j_gene,v_gene,CDR3aa
TRBJ2-7,TRBV25-1,CASSEFGELNEQYF
TRBJ2-2,TRBV11-2,CASSPTEAQTGELFF
TRBJ2-7,TRBV5-4,CASSLRGAGDEQYF
TRBJ2-5,TRBV7-9,CASSLDSGRVETQYF
TRBJ1-5,TRBV9,CASSVAGGRQPQHF
TRBJ1-6,TRBV4-1,CASRTGTNNSPLHF
TRBJ1-1,TRBV10-1,CASSDWGTEAFF
TRBJ2-1,TRBV6-5,CASTQGRYNEQFF
TRBJ2-3,TRBV28,CASTWDSITDTQYF
TRBJ1-2,TRBV7-9,CASSFRQDGYTF
TRBJ2-2,TRBV7-9,CASSLVSTGELFF